This TCR beta chain was recorded in a study of vaccination effects on CD4 cells after COVID-19. Across the whole study: It was a median of 72 days after the second dose that post-vaccine samples were obtained.

The ViraFEST assay expanded antigen-specific CD4+ T cells with viral peptide pools before sequencing. Researchers isolated CD4+ T cells once 9 to 11 days of culture had elapsed. BNT162b2 vaccine or mRNA-1273 vaccine was given to participants in two doses. In the vaccine recipients, nucleocapsid antibodies were negative and there was no prior SARS-CoV-2 infection. Supplemented with 8.5 to 10 IU/ml IL-2 and roughly 9.2 ug/ml peptides, around 2 million PBMC per well were kept in culture. The CDR3 totals 13 residues. The germline V and J ends were trimmed by 5 bases and 5 bases, with 12 bases remaining between them. Germline lookup yields CDR1 SGHTA and CDR2 FQGNSA. The method was immunoSEQ multiplex PCR; TCRdb's version includes in-frame clones alone and lacks a portion of them. The sample shows about 22,000 clones, over 75% of them seen only once. On this clone: The target antigen is unknown.

General study results and limits: Clones from infection and from vaccination both contracted markedly late after vaccination.

The V gene is TRBV7-2, the J gene TRBJ2-5; D gene ambiguous. The receptor comes from a human donor who received a COVID-19 vaccine. The starting material was CD4+ T cells from PBMCs cultured with HCoV-NL63 spike peptides, obtained after COVID-19 vaccination. CDR3 amino acids: CASSPGLLETQYF. DNA of the CDR3: TGTGCCAGCAGCCCCGGGCTATTGGAGACCCAGTACTTC.